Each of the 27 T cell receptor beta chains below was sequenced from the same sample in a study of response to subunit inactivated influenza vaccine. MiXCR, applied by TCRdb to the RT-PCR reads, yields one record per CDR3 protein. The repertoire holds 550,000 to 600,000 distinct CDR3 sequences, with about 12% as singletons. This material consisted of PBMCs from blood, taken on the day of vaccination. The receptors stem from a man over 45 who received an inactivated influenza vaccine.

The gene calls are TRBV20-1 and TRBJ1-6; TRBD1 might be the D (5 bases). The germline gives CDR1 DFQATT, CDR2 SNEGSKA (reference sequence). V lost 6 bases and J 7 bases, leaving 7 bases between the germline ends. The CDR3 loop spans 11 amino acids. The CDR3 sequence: CSARQNSPLHF. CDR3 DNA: TGCAGTGCCAGACAGAATTCACCCCTCCACTTT.

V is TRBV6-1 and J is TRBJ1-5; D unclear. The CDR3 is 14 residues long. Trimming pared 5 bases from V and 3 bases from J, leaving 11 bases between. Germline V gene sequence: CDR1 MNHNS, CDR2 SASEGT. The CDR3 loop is CASSRQPNNQPQHF. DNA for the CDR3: TGTGCCAGCAGTCGCCAGCCTAACAATCAGCCCCAGCATTTT.

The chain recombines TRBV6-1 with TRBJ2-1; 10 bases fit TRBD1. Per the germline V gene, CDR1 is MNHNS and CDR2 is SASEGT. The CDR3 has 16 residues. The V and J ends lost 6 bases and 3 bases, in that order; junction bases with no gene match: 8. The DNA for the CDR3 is TGTGCCAGCAGAGGGGGGACAGGGGAACGCTACAATGAGCAGTTCTTC. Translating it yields CASRGGTGERYNEQFF.

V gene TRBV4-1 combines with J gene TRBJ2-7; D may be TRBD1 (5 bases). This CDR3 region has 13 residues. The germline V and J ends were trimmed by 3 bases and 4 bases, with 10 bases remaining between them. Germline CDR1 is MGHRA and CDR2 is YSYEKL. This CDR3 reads CASSQYRQYEQYF. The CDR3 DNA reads TGCGCCAGCAGCCAGTACAGGCAATACGAGCAGTACTTC.

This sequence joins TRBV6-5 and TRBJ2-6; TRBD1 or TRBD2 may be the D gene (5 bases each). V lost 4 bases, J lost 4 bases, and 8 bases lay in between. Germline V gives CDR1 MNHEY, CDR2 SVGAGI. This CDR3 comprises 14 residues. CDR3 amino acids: CASSSGGGANVLTF. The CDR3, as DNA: TGTGCCAGCAGTTCTGGGGGAGGGGCCAACGTCCTGACTTTC.

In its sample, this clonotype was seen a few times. In DNA, the CDR3 is TGTGCCAGCAGTTTACCACGGGACAGGGGCCTTTCCTACGAGCAGTACTTC. This encodes CASSLPRDRGLSYEQYF. This chain connects TRBV28 to TRBJ2-7; 10 nucleotides line up with TRBD1. This CDR3 is 17 amino acids long. Trimming cost V 2 bases and J 1 base; bases outside gene matches: 8. Germline-derived CDR1 and CDR2 are MDHEN and SYDVKM.

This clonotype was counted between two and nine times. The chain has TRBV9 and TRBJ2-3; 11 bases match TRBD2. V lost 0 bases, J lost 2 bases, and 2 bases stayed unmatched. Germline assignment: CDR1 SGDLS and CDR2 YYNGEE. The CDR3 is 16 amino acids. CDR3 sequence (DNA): TGTGCCAGCAGCGTAGGGGGACTAGCGGCCACAGATACGCAGTATTTT. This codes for CASSVGGLAATDTQYF.

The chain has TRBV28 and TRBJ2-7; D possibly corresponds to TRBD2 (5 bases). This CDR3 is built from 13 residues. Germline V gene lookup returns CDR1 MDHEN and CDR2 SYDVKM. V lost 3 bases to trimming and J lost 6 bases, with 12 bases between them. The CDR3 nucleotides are TGTGCCAGCAGTTTCGGGGTCGGCTCCGAGCAGTACTTC. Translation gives CASSFGVGSEQYF.

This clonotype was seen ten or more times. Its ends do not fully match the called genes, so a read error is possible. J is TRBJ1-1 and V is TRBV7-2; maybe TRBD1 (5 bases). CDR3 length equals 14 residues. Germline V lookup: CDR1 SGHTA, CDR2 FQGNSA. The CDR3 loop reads CASSLGHSNTEAFF. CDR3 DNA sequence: TGTGCCAGCAGTTTAGGACACTCGAACACTGAAGCTTTCTTT.

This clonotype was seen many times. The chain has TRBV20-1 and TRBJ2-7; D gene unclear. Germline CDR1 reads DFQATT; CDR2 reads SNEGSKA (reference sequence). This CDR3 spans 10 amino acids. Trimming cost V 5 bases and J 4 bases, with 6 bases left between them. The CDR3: CSAGEYEQYF. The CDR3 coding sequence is TGCAGTGCTGGGGAATACGAGCAGTACTTC.

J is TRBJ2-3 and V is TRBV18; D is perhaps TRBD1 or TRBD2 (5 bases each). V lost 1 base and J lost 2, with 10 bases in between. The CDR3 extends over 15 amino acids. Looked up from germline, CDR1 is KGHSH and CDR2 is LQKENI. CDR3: CASSPRAGTTDTQYF. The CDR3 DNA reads TGTGCCAGCTCACCACGTGCAGGGACCACAGATACGCAGTATTTT.

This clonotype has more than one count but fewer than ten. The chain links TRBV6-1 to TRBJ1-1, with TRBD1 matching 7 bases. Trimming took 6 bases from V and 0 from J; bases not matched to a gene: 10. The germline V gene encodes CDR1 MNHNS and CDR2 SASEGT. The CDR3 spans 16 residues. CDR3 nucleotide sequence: TGTGCCAGCAGACCGGGACAGCGGATCATGAACACTGAAGCTTTCTTT. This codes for CASRPGQRIMNTEAFF.

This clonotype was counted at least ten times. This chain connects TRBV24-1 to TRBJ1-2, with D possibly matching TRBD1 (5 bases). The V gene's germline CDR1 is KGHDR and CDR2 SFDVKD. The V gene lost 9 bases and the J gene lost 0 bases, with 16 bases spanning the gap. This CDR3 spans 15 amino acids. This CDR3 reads CATSPGPGSNYGYTF. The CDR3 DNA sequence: TGTGCCACCTCGCCGGGACCGGGATCTAACTATGGCTACACCTTC.

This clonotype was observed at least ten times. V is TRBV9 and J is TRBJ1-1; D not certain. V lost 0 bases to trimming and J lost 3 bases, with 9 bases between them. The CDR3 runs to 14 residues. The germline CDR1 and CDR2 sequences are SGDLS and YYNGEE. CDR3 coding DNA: TGTGCCAGCAGCGTAGGGACTAGGGACACTGAAGCTTTCTTT. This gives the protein CASSVGTRDTEAFF.

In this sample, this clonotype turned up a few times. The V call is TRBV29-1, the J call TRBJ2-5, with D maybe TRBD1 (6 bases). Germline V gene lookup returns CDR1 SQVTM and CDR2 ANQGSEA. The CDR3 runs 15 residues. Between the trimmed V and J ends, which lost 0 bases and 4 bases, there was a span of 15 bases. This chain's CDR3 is CSVEDQAGVGETQYF. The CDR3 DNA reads TGCAGCGTTGAAGATCAGGCAGGGGTGGGAGAGACCCAGTACTTC.

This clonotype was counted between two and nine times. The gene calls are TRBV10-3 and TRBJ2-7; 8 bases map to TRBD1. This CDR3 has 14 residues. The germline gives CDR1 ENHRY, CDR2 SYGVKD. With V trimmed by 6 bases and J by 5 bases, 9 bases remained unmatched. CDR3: CAISHGTGTNEQYF. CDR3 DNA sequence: TGTGCCATCAGCCACGGGACAGGCACCAACGAGCAGTACTTC.

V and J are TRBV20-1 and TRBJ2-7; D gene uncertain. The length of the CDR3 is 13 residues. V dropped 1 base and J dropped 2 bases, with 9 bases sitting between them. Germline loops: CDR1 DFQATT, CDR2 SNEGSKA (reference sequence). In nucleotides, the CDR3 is TGCAGTGCTAGAGTTTTCAGCGCCTACGAGCAGTACTTC. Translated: CSARVFSAYEQYF.

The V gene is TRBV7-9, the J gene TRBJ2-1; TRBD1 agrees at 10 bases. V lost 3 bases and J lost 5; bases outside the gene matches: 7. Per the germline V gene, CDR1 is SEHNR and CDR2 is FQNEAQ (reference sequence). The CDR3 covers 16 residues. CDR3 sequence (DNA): TGTGCCAGCAGCTTTCCCGGGACAGGGGTCAACAATGAGCAGTTCTTC. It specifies CASSFPGTGVNNEQFF.

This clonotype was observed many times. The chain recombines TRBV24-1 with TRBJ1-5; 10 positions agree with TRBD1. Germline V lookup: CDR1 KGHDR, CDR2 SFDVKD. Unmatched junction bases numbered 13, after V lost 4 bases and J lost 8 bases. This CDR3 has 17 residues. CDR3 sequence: CATSEGQGQGFWKPQHF. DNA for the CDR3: TGTGCCACCAGTGAGGGCCAGGGACAGGGGTTCTGGAAGCCCCAGCATTTT.

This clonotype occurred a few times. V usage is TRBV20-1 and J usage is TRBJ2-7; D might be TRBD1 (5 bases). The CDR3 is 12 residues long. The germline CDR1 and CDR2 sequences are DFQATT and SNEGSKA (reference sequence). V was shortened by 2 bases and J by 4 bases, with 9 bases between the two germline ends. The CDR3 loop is CSARTQGYEQYF. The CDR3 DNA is TGCAGTGCTAGAACCCAGGGTTACGAGCAGTACTTC.

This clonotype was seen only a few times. CDR3 in amino acids: CASSGDSLGDWDTEAFF. CDR3 nucleotides: TGCGCCAGCAGCGGGGACAGTTTAGGGGACTGGGACACTGAAGCTTTCTTT. This chain joins TRBV5-1 and TRBJ1-1; 7 bases fit TRBD1. V lost 4 bases, J lost 3 bases, and 15 bases stayed unmatched. There are 17 residues in the CDR3. The V gene's germline CDR1 is SGHRS and CDR2 YFSETQ. The full variable domain, rest sourced from reference TRBV5-1 and TRBJ1-1, is KAGVTQTPRYLIKTRGQQVTLSCSPISGHRSVSWYQQTPGQGLQFLFEYFSETQRNKGNFPGRFSGRQFSNSRSEMNVSTLELGDSALYLCASSGDSLGDWDTEAFFGQGTRLTVV.

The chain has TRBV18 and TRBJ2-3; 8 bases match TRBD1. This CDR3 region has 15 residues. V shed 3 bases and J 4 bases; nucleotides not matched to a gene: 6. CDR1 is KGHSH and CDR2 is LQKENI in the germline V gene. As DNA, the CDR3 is TGTGCCAGCTCACCCGGACAGGGTAGGCCAGATACGCAGTATTTT. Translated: CASSPGQGRPDTQYF.

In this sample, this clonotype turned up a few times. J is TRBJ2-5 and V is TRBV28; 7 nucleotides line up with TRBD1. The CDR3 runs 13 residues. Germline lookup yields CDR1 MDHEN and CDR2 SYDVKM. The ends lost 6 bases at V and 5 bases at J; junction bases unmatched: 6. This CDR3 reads CASRRGRGETQYF. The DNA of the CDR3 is TGTGCCAGCAGAAGGGGCAGGGGGGAGACCCAGTACTTC.

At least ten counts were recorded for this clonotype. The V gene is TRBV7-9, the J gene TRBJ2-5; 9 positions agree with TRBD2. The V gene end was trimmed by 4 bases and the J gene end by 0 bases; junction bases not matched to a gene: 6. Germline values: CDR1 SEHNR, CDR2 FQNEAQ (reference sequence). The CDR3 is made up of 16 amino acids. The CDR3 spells CASSSQREDYQETQYF. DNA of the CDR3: TGTGCCAGCAGCTCACAGCGGGAGGACTACCAAGAGACCCAGTACTTC.

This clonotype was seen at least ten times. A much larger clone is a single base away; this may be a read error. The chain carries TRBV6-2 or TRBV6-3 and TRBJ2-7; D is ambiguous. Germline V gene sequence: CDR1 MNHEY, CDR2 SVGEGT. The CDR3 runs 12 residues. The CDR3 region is CASRYYSYEQYF. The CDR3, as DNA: TGTGCCAGCAGATACTACTCCTACGAGCAGTACTTC.

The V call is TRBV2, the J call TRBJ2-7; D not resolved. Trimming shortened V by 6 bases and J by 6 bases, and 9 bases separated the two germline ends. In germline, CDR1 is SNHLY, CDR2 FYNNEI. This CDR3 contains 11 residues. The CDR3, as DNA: TGTGCCAGCAGAAGCACGAGCGAGCAGTACTTC. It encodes CASRSTSEQYF.

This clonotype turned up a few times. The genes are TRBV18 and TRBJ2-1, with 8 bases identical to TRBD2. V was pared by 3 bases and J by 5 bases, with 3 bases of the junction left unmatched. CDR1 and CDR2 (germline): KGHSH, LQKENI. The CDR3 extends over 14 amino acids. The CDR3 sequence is CASSPTSDNNEQFF. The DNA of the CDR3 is TGTGCCAGCTCACCGACTAGCGATAACAATGAGCAGTTCTTC. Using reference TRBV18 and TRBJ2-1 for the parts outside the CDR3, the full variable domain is NAGVMQNPRHLVRRRGQEARLRCSPMKGHSHVYWYRQLPEEGLKFMVYLQKENIIDESGMPKERFSAEFPKEGPSILRIQQVVRGDSAAYFCASSPTSDNNEQFFGPGTRLTVL.